Presented here are 5 T cell receptor beta chains from one specimen sequenced in a study of OX40 agonist ivuxolimab in advanced cancers. TCRdb's table, derived via immunoSEQ multiplex PCR, lists solely in-frame clones and lacks some. The sample contains approximately 58,000 clones, approximately 86% of which appear only once. The starting material was CD4+ or CD8+ T cells sorted from blood, obtained in a trial of the OX40 agonist ivuxolimab. The receptors were gathered from an adult with an advanced solid tumor such as melanoma, head and neck, liver or kidney cancer.

This chain uses TRBV11-2 with TRBJ2-1; D is uncertain. Germline loops: CDR1 SGHAT, CDR2 FQNNGV. This CDR3 has 14 amino acids. V was trimmed by 1 base and J by 12 bases, leaving 16 bases between them. The CDR3 region is CASSLGLSTMRQFF. DNA of the CDR3: TGTGCCAGCAGCTTAGGGTTGAGTACAATGAGGCAGTTCTTC.

The genes are TRBV6-6 and TRBJ1-2; D not resolved. The CDR3 loop spans 11 amino acids. V was cut by 5 bases and J by 7 bases, with 8 bases left in between. Germline V CDR1 and CDR2: MNHNY, SVGAGI (reference sequence). The CDR3 loop reads CASSRDGGYTF. The CDR3 nucleotides read TGTGCCAGCAGTCGCGACGGTGGCTACACCTTC.

The genes are TRBV14 and TRBJ1-1; D possibly corresponds to TRBD1 (6 bases). The V gene lost 4 bases and the J gene lost 6 bases, with 12 bases spanning the gap. This CDR3 spans 13 amino acids. Germline CDR1 SGHDN, CDR2 FVKESK. CDR3 nucleotide sequence: TGTGCCAGCAGCCTATATCAGGGGTCTGAAGCTTTCTTT. This codes for CASSLYQGSEAFF.

A few counts support this clone. The chain couples TRBV5-4 to TRBJ1-1; 7 bases match TRBD1. There are 16 residues in the CDR3. Trimming removed 1 base from V and 4 bases from J; junction bases left unmatched: 10. The germline gives CDR1 SGHNT, CDR2 YYREEE (reference sequence). The CDR3 protein is CASSLPPGQSATEAFF. CDR3 coding DNA: TGTGCCAGCAGCTTGCCACCGGGACAGTCGGCCACTGAAGCTTTCTTT.

The chain joins TRBV28 to TRBJ2-3, with 7 bases fitting TRBD1. J gave up 0 bases and V 1 base, and 4 bases lay outside the gene matches. The CDR3 length is 16 residues. Germline V gene sequence: CDR1 MDHEN, CDR2 SYDVKM. The CDR3 here is CASSLLTGASTDTQYF. For the CDR3, the DNA is TGTGCCAGCAGTTTATTAACAGGGGCTAGCACAGATACGCAGTATTTT.